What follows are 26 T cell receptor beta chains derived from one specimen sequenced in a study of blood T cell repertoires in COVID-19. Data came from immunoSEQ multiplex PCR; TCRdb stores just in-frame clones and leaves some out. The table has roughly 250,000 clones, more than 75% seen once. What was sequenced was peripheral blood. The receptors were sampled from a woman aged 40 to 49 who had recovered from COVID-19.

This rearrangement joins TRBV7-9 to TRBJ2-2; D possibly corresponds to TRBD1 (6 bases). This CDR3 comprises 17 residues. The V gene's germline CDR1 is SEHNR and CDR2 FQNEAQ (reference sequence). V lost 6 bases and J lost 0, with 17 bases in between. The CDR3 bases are TGTGCCAGCAGACAGGACAGCACTAGTGCGAACACCGGGGAGCTGTTTTTT. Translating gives CASRQDSTSANTGELFF.

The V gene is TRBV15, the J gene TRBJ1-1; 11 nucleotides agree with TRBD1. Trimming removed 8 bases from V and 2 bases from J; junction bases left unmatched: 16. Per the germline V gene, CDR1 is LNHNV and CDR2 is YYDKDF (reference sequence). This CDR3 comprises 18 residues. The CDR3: CATLGNRDRGSSNTEAFF. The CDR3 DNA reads TGTGCCACCCTAGGCAACCGGGACAGGGGGAGCTCCAACACTGAAGCTTTCTTT.

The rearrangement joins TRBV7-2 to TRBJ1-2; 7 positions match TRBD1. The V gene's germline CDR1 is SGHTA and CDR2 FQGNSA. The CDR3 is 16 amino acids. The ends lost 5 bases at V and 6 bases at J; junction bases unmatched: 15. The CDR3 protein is CASSLKAGQPNHGYTF. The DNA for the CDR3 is TGTGCCAGCAGCCTCAAGGCGGGACAGCCGAACCATGGCTACACCTTC.

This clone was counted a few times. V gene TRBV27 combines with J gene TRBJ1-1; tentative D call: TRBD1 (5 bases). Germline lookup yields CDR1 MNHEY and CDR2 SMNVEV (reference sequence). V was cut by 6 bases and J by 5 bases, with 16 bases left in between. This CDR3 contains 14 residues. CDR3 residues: CASSLGGEGTEAFF. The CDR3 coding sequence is TGTGCCAGCAGCCTTGGGGGGGAGGGGACTGAAGCTTTCTTT.

The DNA for the CDR3 is TGTGCCAGCAGCTTGACAGGGTCGAACTATGGCTACACCTTC. This encodes CASSLTGSNYGYTF. This chain uses TRBV5-4 with TRBJ1-2, with D possibly matching TRBD1 (6 bases). This CDR3 comprises 14 residues. Trimming removed 1 base from V and 2 bases from J, with 9 bases in between. Germline assignment: CDR1 SGHNT and CDR2 YYREEE (reference sequence).

CDR3 bases: TGTGCCAGCAGCCCGCAGACAGGGGACGAGACCCAGTACTTC. Amino acid sequence: CASSPQTGDETQYF. The chain joins TRBV11-3 to TRBJ2-5; 8 nucleotides match TRBD1. The V and J ends lost 5 bases and 5 bases, in that order; junction bases with no gene match: 7. Germline V CDR1 and CDR2: SGHNT, YENEEA. The CDR3 is 14 amino acids.

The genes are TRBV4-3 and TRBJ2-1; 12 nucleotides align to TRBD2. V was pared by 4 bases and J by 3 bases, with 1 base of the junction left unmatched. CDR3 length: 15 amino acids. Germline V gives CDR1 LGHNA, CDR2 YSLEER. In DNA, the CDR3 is TGCGCCAGCAGCCCTAGCGGGAGGGGCTACAATGAGCAGTTCTTC. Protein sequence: CASSPSGRGYNEQFF.

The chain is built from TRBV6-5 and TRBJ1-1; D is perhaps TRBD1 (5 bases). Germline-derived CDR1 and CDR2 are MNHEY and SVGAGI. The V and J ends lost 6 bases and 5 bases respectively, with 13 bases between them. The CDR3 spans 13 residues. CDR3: CASRGRAGTEAFF. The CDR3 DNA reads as TGTGCCAGCAGGGGCAGGGCTGGGACTGAAGCTTTCTTT.

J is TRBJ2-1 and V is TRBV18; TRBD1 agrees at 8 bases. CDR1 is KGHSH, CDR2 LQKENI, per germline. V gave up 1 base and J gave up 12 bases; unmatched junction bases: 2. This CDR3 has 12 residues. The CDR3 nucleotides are TGTGCCAGCTCACCACTCGGACAGGGGCAGTTCTTC. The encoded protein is CASSPLGQGQFF.

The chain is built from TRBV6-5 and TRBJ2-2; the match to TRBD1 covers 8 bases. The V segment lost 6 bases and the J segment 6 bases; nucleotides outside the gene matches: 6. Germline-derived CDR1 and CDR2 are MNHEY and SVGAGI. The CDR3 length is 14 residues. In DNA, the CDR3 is TGTGCCAGCAGCCTGACAGGGGCCCCCGGGGAGCTGTTTTTT. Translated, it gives CASSLTGAPGELFF.

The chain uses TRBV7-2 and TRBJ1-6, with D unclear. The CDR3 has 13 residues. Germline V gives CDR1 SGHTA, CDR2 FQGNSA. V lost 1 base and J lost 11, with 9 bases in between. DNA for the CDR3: TGTGCCAGCAGCTTAGGATCCCGCGCACCCCTCCACTTT. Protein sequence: CASSLGSRAPLHF.

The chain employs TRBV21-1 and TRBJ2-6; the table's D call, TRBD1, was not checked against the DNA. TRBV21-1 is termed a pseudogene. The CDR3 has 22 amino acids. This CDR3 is CASSKEGREGGGGAPGANVLTF. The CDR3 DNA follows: TGTGCCAGCAGCAAAGAAGGCCGGGAAGGGGGCGGTGGCGCCCCTGGGGCCAACGTCCTGACTTTC.

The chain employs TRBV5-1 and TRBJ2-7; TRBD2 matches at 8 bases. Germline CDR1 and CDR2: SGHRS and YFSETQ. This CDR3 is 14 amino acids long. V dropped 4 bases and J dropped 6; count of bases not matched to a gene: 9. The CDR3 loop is CASSTGVAGSEQYF. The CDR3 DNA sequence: TGCGCCAGCAGCACCGGGGTAGCGGGATCCGAGCAGTACTTC.

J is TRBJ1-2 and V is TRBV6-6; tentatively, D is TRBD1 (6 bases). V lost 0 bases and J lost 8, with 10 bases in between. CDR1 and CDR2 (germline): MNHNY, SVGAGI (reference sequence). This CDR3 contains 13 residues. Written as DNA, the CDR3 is TGTGCCAGCAGTTACTCCGCCCAGGGGGGCTACACCTTC. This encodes CASSYSAQGGYTF.

The CDR3 spells CAWSVSRGVNQPQHF. The CDR3 nucleotides are TGTGCCTGGAGTGTATCCAGGGGGGTCAATCAGCCCCAGCATTTT. The chain recombines TRBV30 with TRBJ1-5; 7 bases agree with TRBD1. J gave up 3 bases and V 0 bases, and 5 bases lay outside the gene matches. Germline V gene lookup returns CDR1 GTSNPN and CDR2 SVGIG (reference sequence). The CDR3 has 15 residues. The variable domain in full, completed from reference TRBV30 and TRBJ1-5, reads SQTIHQWPATLVQPVGSPLSLECTVEGTSNPNLYWYRQAAGRGLQLLFYSVGIGQISSEVPQNLSASRPQDRQFILSSKKLLLSDSGFYLCAWSVSRGVNQPQHFGDGTRLSIL.

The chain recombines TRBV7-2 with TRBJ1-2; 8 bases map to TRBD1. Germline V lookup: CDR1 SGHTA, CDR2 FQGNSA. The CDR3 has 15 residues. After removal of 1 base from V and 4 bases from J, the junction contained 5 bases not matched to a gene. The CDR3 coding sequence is TGTGCCAGCAGCTTAGGGGGGGGACAGGTCTATGGCTACACCTTC. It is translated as CASSLGGGQVYGYTF.

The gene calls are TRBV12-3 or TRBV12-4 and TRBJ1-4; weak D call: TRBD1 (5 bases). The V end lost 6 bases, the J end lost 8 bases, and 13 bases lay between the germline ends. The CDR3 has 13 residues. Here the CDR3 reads CASSWGLGEKLFF. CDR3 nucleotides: TGTGCCAGCAGCTGGGGCCTAGGGGAAAAACTGTTTTTT.

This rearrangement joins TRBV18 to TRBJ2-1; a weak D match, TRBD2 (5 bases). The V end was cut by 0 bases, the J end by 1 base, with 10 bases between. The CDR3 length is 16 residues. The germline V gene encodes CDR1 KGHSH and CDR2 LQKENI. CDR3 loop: CASSPPPGGSYNEQFF. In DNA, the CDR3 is TGTGCCAGCTCACCACCGCCCGGCGGGTCCTACAATGAGCAGTTCTTC. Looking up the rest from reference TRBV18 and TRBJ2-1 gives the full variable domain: NAGVMQNPRHLVRRRGQEARLRCSPMKGHSHVYWYRQLPEEGLKFMVYLQKENIIDESGMPKERFSAEFPKEGPSILRIQQVVRGDSAAYFCASSPPPGGSYNEQFFGPGTRLTVL.

In DNA, the CDR3 is TGTGCCAGCAGCCAATTGGGCCAGGGGGGTCCTGAAGCTTTCTTT. Translation gives CASSQLGQGGPEAFF. The rearrangement uses TRBV16 and TRBJ1-1; 7 bases fit TRBD1. The germline gives CDR1 KGHSY, CDR2 FQNENV. The CDR3 extends over 15 amino acids. Losses at the gene ends were 1 base for V and 6 bases for J; bases not matched to a gene: 8.

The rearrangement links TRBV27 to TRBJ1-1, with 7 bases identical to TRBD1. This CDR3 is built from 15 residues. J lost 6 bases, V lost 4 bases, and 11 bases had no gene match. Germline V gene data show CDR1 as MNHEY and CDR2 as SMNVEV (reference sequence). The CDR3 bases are TGTGCCAGCAGTTCTGACTTAGGGGGCGCGGCTGAAGCTTTCTTT. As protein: CASSSDLGGAAEAFF.

CDR3 protein: CATSRRAEQYV. The CDR3 nucleotides read TGTGCCACCAGTAGGCGGGCCGAGCAGTACGTC. V usage is TRBV24-1 and J usage is TRBJ2-7; a weak D match, TRBD2 (5 bases). V shed 6 bases and J shed 6 bases, with 8 bases lying between them. The germline V gene encodes CDR1 KGHDR and CDR2 SFDVKD. This CDR3 is 11 amino acids long.

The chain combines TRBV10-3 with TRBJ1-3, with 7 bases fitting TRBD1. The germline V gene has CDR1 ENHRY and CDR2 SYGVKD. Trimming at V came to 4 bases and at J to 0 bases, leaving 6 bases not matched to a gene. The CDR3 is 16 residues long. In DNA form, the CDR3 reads TGTGCCATCAGTGGGGCAGGGGGTTCCTCTGGAAACACCATATATTTT. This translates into CAISGAGGSSGNTIYF.

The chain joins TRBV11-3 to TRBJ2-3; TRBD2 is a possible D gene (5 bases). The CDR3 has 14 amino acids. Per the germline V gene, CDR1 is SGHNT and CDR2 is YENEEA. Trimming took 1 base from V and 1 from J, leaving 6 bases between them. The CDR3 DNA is TGTGCCAGCAGCTTAGGTAGCGGCACAGATACGCAGTATTTT. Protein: CASSLGSGTDTQYF.

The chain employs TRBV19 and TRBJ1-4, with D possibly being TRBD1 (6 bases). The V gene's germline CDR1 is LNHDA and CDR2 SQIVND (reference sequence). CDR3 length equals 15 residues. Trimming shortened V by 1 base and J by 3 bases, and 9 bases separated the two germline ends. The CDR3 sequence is CASSIGSGANEKLFF. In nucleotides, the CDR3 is TGTGCCAGTAGTATAGGATCAGGGGCTAATGAAAAACTGTTTTTT.

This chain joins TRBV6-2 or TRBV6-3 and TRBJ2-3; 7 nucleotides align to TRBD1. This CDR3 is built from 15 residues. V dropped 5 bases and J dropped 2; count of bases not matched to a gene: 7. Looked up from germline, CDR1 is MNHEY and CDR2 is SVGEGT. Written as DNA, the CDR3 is TGTGCCAGCAGTACCCGGGACAGACACACAGATACGCAGTATTTT. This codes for CASSTRDRHTDTQYF.

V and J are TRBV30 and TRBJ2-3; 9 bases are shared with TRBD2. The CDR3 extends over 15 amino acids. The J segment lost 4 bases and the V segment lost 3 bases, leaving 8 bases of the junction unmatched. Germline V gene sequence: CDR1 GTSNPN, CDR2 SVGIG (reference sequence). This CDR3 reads CAWSPTSGAPDTQYF. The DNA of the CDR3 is TGTGCCTGGAGCCCGACTAGCGGAGCCCCAGATACGCAGTATTTT.